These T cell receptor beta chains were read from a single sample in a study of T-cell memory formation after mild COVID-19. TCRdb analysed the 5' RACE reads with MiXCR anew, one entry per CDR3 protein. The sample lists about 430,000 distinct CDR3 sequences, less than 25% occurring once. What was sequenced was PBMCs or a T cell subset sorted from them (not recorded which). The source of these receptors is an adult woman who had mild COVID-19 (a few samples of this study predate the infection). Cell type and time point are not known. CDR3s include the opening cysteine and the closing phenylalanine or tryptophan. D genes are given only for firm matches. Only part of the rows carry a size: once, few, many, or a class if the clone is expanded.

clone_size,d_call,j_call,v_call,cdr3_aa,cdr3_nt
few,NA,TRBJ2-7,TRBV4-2,CASSQLAVAALDEQYF,TGTGCCAGCAGCCAGCTCGCCGTGGCGGCTCTTGACGAGCAGTACTTC
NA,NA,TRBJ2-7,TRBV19,CASTLTASSYEQYF,TGTGCCAGTACTTTGACAGCTAGCTCCTACGAGCAGTACTTC
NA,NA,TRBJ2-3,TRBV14,CASSQEDSRETDTQYF,TGTGCCAGCAGCCAAGAAGACAGTCGGGAGACAGATACGCAGTATTTT
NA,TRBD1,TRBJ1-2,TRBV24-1,CATSESGTEFLYGYTF,TGTGCCACCAGTGAATCCGGGACAGAATTTCTTTATGGCTACACCTTC
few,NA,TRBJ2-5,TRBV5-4,CASSLVGRLKETQYF,TGTGCCAGCAGCTTGGTTGGCAGGCTCAAAGAGACCCAGTACTTC
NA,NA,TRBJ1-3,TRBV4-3,CASSQGGLEGNTIYF,TGCGCCAGCAGCCAAGGGGGATTAGAGGGAAACACCATATATTTT
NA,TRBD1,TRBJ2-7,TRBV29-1,CSVFGDRENYEQYF,TGCAGCGTTTTCGGGGACAGGGAGAACTACGAGCAGTACTTC
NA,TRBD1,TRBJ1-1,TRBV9,CASSPRGGQNTEAFF,TGTGCCAGCAGCCCCAGGGGGGGACAAAACACTGAAGCTTTCTTT
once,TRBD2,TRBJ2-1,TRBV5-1,CASSKLAGDYNEQFF,TGCGCCAGCAGCAAACTAGCGGGAGATTACAATGAGCAGTTCTTC
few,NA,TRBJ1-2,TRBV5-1,CASSPARDFYGYTF,TGCGCCAGCAGTCCCGCAAGGGATTTCTATGGCTACACCTTC
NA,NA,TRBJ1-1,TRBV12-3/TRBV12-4,CASRSRSGTEAFF,TGTGCCAGCCGCTCAAGGTCGGGCACTGAAGCTTTCTTT
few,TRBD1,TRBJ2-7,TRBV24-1,CATSDGAGTGSTYEQYF,TGTGCCACCAGTGATGGAGCCGGGACAGGGTCGACCTACGAGCAGTACTTC
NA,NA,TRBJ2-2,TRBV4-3,CASSQPRTGELFF,TGCGCCAGCAGCCAACCTAGAACCGGGGAGCTGTTTTTT
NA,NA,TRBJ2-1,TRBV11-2,CASSLVAFLEQFF,TGTGCCAGCAGCTTGGTCGCCTTTCTTGAGCAGTTCTTC
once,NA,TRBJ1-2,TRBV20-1,CSANSGARYGYTF,TGCAGTGCTAATTCCGGGGCGCGGTATGGCTACACCTTC
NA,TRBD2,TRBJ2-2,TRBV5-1,CASTVAGGYTGELFF,TGCGCCAGCACCGTAGCGGGAGGCTACACCGGGGAGCTGTTTTTT
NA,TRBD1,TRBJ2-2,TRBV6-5,CASRRQGGAGELFF,TGTGCCAGCAGGCGACAGGGGGGGGCCGGGGAGCTGTTTTTT
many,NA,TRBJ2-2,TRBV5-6,CASSSNTGELFF,TGTGCCAGCAGCTCGAACACCGGGGAGCTGTTTTTT
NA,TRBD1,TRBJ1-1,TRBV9,CASSVEAGTAMNTEAFF,TGTGCCAGCAGCGTAGAAGCAGGGACAGCCATGAACACTGAAGCTTTCTTT
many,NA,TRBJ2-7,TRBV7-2,CASSLATYEQYF,TGTGCCAGCAGCTTGGCAACCTACGAGCAGTACTTC
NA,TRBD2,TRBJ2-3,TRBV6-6,CASSPRSGVLTDTQYF,TGTGCCAGCAGTCCCCGCAGCGGGGTGCTCACAGATACGCAGTATTTT
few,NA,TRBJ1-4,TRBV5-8,CASSHIQGFGEKLFF,TGTGCCAGCAGCCACATTCAGGGTTTTGGGGAAAAACTGTTTTTT
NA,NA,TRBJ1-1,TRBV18,CASSPPGGNTEAFF,TGTGCCAGCTCACCACCGGGGGGGAACACTGAAGCTTTCTTT
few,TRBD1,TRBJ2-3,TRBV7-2,CASSLGGTGPDTQYF,TGTGCCAGCAGCTTAGGTGGGACAGGGCCAGATACGCAGTATTTT
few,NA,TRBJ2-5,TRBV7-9,CASSLALGRETQYF,TGTGCCAGCAGCTTAGCCCTTGGGAGAGAGACCCAGTACTTC
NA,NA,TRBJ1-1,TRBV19,CASSKSLQGTEAFF,TGTGCCAGTAGTAAGAGTCTACAGGGAACTGAAGCTTTCTTT
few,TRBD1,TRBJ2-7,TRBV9,CASSVQGTGIYEQYF,TGTGCCAGCAGCGTACAGGGGACAGGGATATACGAGCAGTACTTC
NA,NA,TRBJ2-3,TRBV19,CASRGEQPPQYF,TGTGCCAGTCGGGGTGAACAGCCTCCCCAGTATTTT
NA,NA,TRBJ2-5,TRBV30,CAWSRGSQETQYF,TGTGCCTGGAGTAGGGGCAGCCAAGAGACCCAGTACTTC
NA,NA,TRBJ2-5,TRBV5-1,CASSLGPVAETQYF,TGCGCCAGCAGCTTGGGGCCTGTAGCGGAGACCCAGTACTTC
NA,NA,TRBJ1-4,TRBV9,CASSVEGMTTNEKLFF,TGTGCCAGCAGCGTTGAAGGGATGACGACTAATGAAAAACTGTTTTTT
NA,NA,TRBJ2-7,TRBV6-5,CASSYGRTYEQYF,TGTGCCAGCAGTTACGGGCGCACCTACGAGCAGTACTTC
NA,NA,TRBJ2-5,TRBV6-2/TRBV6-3,CASTDGLPQYF,TGTGCCAGCACCGACGGACTACCCCAGTACTTC
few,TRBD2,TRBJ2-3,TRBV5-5,CASSLELAGGPDTQYF,TGTGCCAGCAGCTTGGAGCTAGCGGGGGGCCCAGATACGCAGTATTTT
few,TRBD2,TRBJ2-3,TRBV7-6,CASSDRGLAVTDTQYF,TGTGCCAGCAGCGATCGAGGACTAGCGGTCACAGATACGCAGTATTTT
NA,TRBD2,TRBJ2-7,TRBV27,CASSPGGFEQYF,TGTGCCAGCAGTCCGGGGGGGTTCGAGCAGTACTTC